These T cell receptor beta chains were read from a single sample in a study of metastatic and nonmetastatic thyroid tumors. TCRdb re-called clones from the PCR reads using MiXCR. This table holds approximately 19,000 clones, around 21% found once. The sequenced material came from blood. All receptors come from a female donor with papillary thyroid cancer or a benign thyroid nodule (not recorded which). Some clones in this sample may be carry-over from other donors' samples. Each CDR3 is given with its conserved first and last residue. The order of the fields is D gene, J gene, CDR3 length, V gene, clone size, CDR3 protein, CDR3 DNA. The D gene is left open where the match is weak. Clone size appears in some rows only: once, few, many, or a class for an expanded clone.

.,TRBJ2-7,14,TRBV27,many,CASSTLSVGNEQYF,TGTGCCAGCAGTACCCTGAGCGTGGGGAACGAGCAGTACTTC
.,TRBJ1-1,15,TRBV2,few,CAMGRTVGINTEAFF,TGTGCCATGGGAAGGACAGTCGGCATTAACACTGAAGCTTTCTTT
.,TRBJ1-2,16,TRBV29-1,many,CSVEGMGGSHNYGYTF,TGCAGCGTTGAGGGGATGGGAGGCAGTCATAACTATGGCTACACCTTC
TRBD1,TRBJ2-5,15,TRBV12-3/TRBV12-4,many,CASSTGTGEQETQYF,TGTGCCAGCAGTACCGGGACAGGAGAACAAGAGACCCAGTACTTC
.,TRBJ2-5,14,TRBV4-2,many,CASSQDSAGPTQYF,TGTGCCAGCAGCCAAGATTCGGCGGGGCCCACCCAGTACTTC
TRBD2,TRBJ2-3,15,TRBV20-1,many,CSANAGGPNSDTQYF,TGCAGTGCTAACGCGGGGGGGCCTAACTCAGATACGCAGTATTTT
TRBD2,TRBJ2-3,13,TRBV29-1,many,CSVTSGGSDTQYF,TGCAGCGTAACTAGCGGGGGTTCAGATACGCAGTATTTT
.,TRBJ2-3,16,TRBV11-3,many,CASSLVSGSSTDTQYF,TGTGCCAGCAGCTTAGTTTCAGGGAGTTCCACAGATACGCAGTATTTT
TRBD2,TRBJ2-3,15,TRBV20-1,many,CSATLSGGTRDTQYF,TGCAGTGCTACCCTAAGCGGGGGTACTAGGGATACGCAGTATTTT
.,TRBJ1-3,13,TRBV9,many,CASGKDSGNTIYF,TGTGCCAGCGGGAAGGACTCCGGAAACACCATATATTTT
.,TRBJ2-6,12,TRBV7-8,many,CASSLEFMILTF,TGTGCCAGCAGCTTAGAGTTCATGATCCTGACTTTC
.,TRBJ2-2,12,TRBV7-8,many,CASSRAAGELFF,TGTGCCAGCAGCCGCGCGGCAGGGGAGCTGTTTTTT
.,TRBJ1-5,17,TRBV28,many,CASSLLSGQNSNQPQHF,TGTGCCAGCAGTTTATTGTCTGGACAGAATAGCAATCAGCCCCAGCATTTT
.,TRBJ1-1,14,TRBV5-1,many,CASSLAGGGTEAFF,TGCGCCAGCAGCTTGGCTGGGGGTGGCACTGAAGCTTTCTTT
TRBD1,TRBJ1-4,17,TRBV19,many,CASRAGTGGRANEKLFF,TGTGCCAGTAGAGCCGGGACAGGGGGCCGGGCTAATGAAAAACTGTTTTTT
.,TRBJ2-7,12,TRBV7-9,medium-sized,CASSLTSGEQYF,TGTGCCAGCAGCTTAACCTCTGGCGAGCAGTACTTC
.,TRBJ1-2,14,TRBV11-2,few,CASSLVQIGYVYTF,TGTGCCAGCAGCTTAGTACAGATAGGTTATGTCTACACCTTC
TRBD2,TRBJ2-3,15,TRBV15,many,CATSSLAGGSDTQYF,TGTGCCACCAGCAGTCTAGCGGGAGGGTCAGATACGCAGTATTTT
TRBD1,TRBJ2-7,14,TRBV15,medium-sized,CATKGGTGAYEQYF,TGTGCCACCAAGGGAGGGACAGGGGCCTACGAGCAGTACTTC
TRBD1,TRBJ1-1,13,TRBV2,.,CASRDRGYAEAFF,TGTGCCAGCCGGGACAGGGGGTATGCTGAAGCTTTCTTT
.,TRBJ2-1,15,TRBV5-4,many,CASSLAQGGYNEQFF,TGTGCCAGCAGCTTGGCTCAGGGGGGCTACAATGAGCAGTTCTTC
.,TRBJ2-1,14,TRBV12-3/TRBV12-4,many,CASSGTGYYNEQFF,TGTGCCTCAAGCGGGACAGGATATTACAATGAGCAGTTCTTC
.,TRBJ2-2,16,TRBV7-3,many,CASSLMAGSLAGELFF,TGTGCCAGCAGCTTAATGGCAGGGTCGTTAGCCGGGGAGCTGTTTTTT
.,TRBJ2-7,15,TRBV5-1,.,CASTVSHHATYEQYF,TGCGCCAGCACCGTGAGTCACCACGCAACCTACGAGCAGTACTTC
.,TRBJ1-2,13,TRBV27,medium-sized,CASSLSGIYGYTF,TGTGCCAGCAGTTTATCAGGGATCTATGGCTACACCTTC
.,TRBJ2-5,13,TRBV20-1,many,CSAMTLAMETQYF,TGCAGTGCGATGACACTAGCAATGGAGACCCAGTACTTC
.,TRBJ1-2,13,TRBV3-1,many,CASSLRDLRGYTF,TGTGCCAGCAGCCTCCGGGACCTACGAGGCTACACCTTC
.,TRBJ1-6,16,TRBV30,few,CAWSVPGTVTHSPIHF,TGTGCCTGGAGTGTGCCAGGGACCGTGACTCATTCCCCCATCCACTTT
TRBD1,TRBJ2-7,14,TRBV7-2,.,CASSASTTGDEQYF,TGTGCCAGCAGCGCATCAACAACAGGGGACGAGCAGTACTTC
TRBD2,TRBJ2-1,14,TRBV5-1,many,CASSLGGGYNEQFF,TGCGCCAGCAGCTTGGGGGGAGGGTACAATGAGCAGTTCTTC
.,TRBJ1-2,13,TRBV18,many,CASSNQGRDGYTF,TGTGCCAGCTCAAACCAGGGGCGCGATGGCTACACCTTC
.,TRBJ2-7,17,TRBV27,.,CASRILTWRDGAYEQYF,TGTGCCAGCAGAATTCTCACTTGGAGGGACGGAGCCTACGAGCAGTACTTC
.,TRBJ2-2,16,TRBV5-8,many,CASALEFMGNTGKLFF,TGTGCCAGCGCCCTGGAGTTTATGGGTAACACCGGGAAGCTGTTTTTT
.,TRBJ2-2,15,TRBV7-3,many,CASSLMGKGTGELFF,TGTGCCAGCAGCTTAATGGGGAAGGGGACCGGGGAGCTGTTTTTT
TRBD2,TRBJ2-3,17,TRBV18,many,CASSPLAGGGPLDTQYF,TGTGCCAGCTCCCCTCTCGCTGGCGGGGGGCCATTAGATACGCAGTATTTT
.,TRBJ2-7,13,TRBV5-1,many,CASSLVGSYEQYF,TGCGCCAGCAGCTTGGTAGGCAGCTACGAGCAGTACTTC
TRBD2,TRBJ2-3,20,TRBV6-4,.,CASGVRVPRTSGWPADTQYF,TGTGCCAGCGGGGTGAGGGTTCCCCGGACTAGCGGGTGGCCTGCAGATACGCAGTATTTT
TRBD1,TRBJ2-7,14,TRBV9,.,CASSARDRGPEQYF,TGTGCCAGCAGCGCGCGGGACAGGGGGCCCGAGCAGTACTTC
.,TRBJ1-2,14,TRBV9,many,CASSRGEGSDGYTF,TGTGCCAGCAGCCGCGGGGAGGGATCCGATGGCTACACCTTC
.,TRBJ2-3,13,TRBV2,many,CATARESTDTQYF,TGTGCCACCGCTAGGGAGAGCACAGATACGCAGTATTTT
TRBD1,TRBJ1-1,14,TRBV6-2/TRBV6-3,many,CASRPDRGGTEAFF,TGTGCCAGCAGGCCCGACAGGGGGGGCACTGAAGCTTTCTTT
TRBD2,TRBJ2-1,16,TRBV6-4,.,CASSYSGLAGDNEQFF,TGTGCCAGCAGTTACTCCGGACTAGCGGGGGACAATGAGCAGTTCTTC
TRBD1,TRBJ2-5,15,TRBV18,many,CASSLEQGAQETQYF,TGTGCCAGCTCACTGGAACAGGGGGCCCAAGAGACCCAGTACTTC
.,TRBJ2-5,14,TRBV7-9,many,CASSLSSEVGTQYF,TGTGCCAGCAGCTTGTCTAGCGAGGTTGGGACCCAGTACTTC
.,TRBJ1-1,15,TRBV7-2,many,CASSSDGTTGGEAFF,TGTGCCAGCAGCTCCGACGGGACAACAGGAGGTGAAGCTTTCTTT
.,TRBJ1-1,16,TRBV28,many,CASSYKYTIKNTEAFF,TGTGCCAGCAGTTATAAATACACTATAAAGAACACTGAAGCTTTCTTT
.,TRBJ2-1,17,TRBV5-1,large,CASSLWGSGSSYNEQFF,TGCGCCAGCAGCTTGTGGGGTTCCGGGAGCTCCTACAATGAGCAGTTCTTC
.,TRBJ2-7,12,TRBV10-2,.,CASSPGVYEHYF,TGCGCCAGCAGTCCTGGAGTCTACGAGCATTACTTC
.,TRBJ2-3,14,TRBV19,many,CASSAREGADTQYF,TGTGCCAGTAGTGCTCGTGAAGGGGCAGATACGCAGTATTTT
.,TRBJ1-1,12,TRBV18,many,CASSMGGNEAFF,TGTGCCAGCTCGATGGGGGGAAATGAAGCTTTTTTT
.,TRBJ2-7,14,TRBV3-1,many,CASRLWDSEDEQYF,TGTGCCAGCAGACTATGGGATTCCGAGGACGAGCAGTACTTC
.,TRBJ1-1,15,TRBV9,many,CASSPPQGLNTEAFF,TGTGCCAGCAGCCCCCCACAAGGGTTGAACACTGAAGCTTTCTTT
.,TRBJ2-2,15,TRBV7-9,many,CASRPGAANTGELFF,TGTGCCAGCAGGCCCGGGGCCGCGAACACCGGGGAGCTGTTTTTT